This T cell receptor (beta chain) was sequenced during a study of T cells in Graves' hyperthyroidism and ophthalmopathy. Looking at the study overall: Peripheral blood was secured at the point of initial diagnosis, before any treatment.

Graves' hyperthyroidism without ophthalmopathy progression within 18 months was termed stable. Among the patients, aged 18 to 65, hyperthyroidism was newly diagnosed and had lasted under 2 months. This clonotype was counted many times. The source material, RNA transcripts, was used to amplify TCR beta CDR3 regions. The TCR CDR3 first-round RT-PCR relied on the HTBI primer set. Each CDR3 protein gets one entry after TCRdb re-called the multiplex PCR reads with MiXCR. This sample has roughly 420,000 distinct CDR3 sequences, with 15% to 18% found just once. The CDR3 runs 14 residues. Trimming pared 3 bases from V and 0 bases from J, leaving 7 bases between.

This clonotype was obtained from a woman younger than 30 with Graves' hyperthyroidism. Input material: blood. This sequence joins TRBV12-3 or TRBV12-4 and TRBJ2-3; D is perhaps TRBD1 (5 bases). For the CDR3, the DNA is TGTGCCAGCAGTTTTCGGACAAGCACAGATACGCAGTATTTT. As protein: CASSFRTSTDTQYF.